These T cell receptor beta chains were read from a single sample in a study of cytomegalovirus exposure and HLA in healthy donors. Profiled with immunoSEQ multiplex PCR; TCRdb holds only in-frame clones, not every one. The data contain about 160,000 clones, just under 90% of them seen just once; the ten biggest clones take up around 3.8%. Sequenced input: PBMCs. The receptors were sampled from a man aged 18 to 29 in good health and CMV-seropositive. Both conserved end residues are part of each CDR3. D genes are given only for firm matches. The size entry is marked missing in some rows and otherwise reads once, few, many or a size class.

DNA,CDR3,size,V,J,D
TGTGCCAGCAGCTTGGCGTTACAGACTAACTATGGCTACACCTTC,CASSLALQTNYGYTF,.,TRBV5-4,TRBJ1-2,.
TGTGCCAGCAGCCTACAGGAGAAGGGCTACACCTTC,CASSLQEKGYTF,.,TRBV13,TRBJ1-2,.
TGTGCCAGCAGCTTAGTTCCTAGCGGGAGTTTAAGCATTCAGTACTTC,CASSLVPSGSLSIQYF,.,TRBV5-5,TRBJ2-4,TRBD2
TGTGCCAGCACATCAAGGTGGACAGGGGGCGTCTCTAAGGCCAAAAACATTCAGTACTTC,CASTSRWTGGVSKAKNIQYF,.,TRBV28,TRBJ2-4,TRBD1
TGTGCCAGTAGTATCCCGGGGTCCGGAACCTACGAGCAGTACTTC,CASSIPGSGTYEQYF,.,TRBV19,TRBJ2-7,.
TGCGCCAGCAGCCTGGGACAGGGGATCTACGAGCAGTACTTC,CASSLGQGIYEQYF,.,TRBV5-1,TRBJ2-7,TRBD1
TGTGCCATCAGTGAGTCATGGACTAGCGGTTCCTACGAGCAGTACTTC,CAISESWTSGSYEQYF,.,TRBV10-3,TRBJ2-7,TRBD2
TGTGCCAGCAGTTCACTCCGCCGGGGGGCAAACACTGAAGCTTTCTTT,CASSSLRRGANTEAFF,.,TRBV6-5,TRBJ1-1,.
TGCAGCGTTGAAGACCCCTTCGAGCGGGAGATGTACAATGAGCAGTTCTTC,CSVEDPFEREMYNEQFF,.,TRBV29-1,TRBJ2-1,TRBD2
TGCGCCAGCAGCCAGCAGGGTTTGAGCAATCAGCCCCAGCATTTT,CASSQQGLSNQPQHF,.,TRBV4-1,TRBJ1-5,.
TGCAGCGCCTTAATAGCGGGGGGAGGGGATACGCAGTATTTT,CSALIAGGGDTQYF,.,TRBV29-1,TRBJ2-3,TRBD2
TGTGCCAGCAGTTTATCGCGGACTAGCGGGACGGTCGGGGAGCTGTTTTTT,CASSLSRTSGTVGELFF,.,TRBV27,TRBJ2-2,TRBD2
TGCAGCGTTGCTCGGGGACAGGGTGTCTACGAGCAGTACTTC,CSVARGQGVYEQYF,.,TRBV29-1,TRBJ2-7,TRBD1
TGTGCCAGTTCCCGGGACAGGGGGCCAGATACGCAGTATTTT,CASSRDRGPDTQYF,.,TRBV6-1,TRBJ2-3,TRBD1
TGTGCCAGCTCACCCGACAGGGGGCTCAATCAGCCCCAGCATTTT,CASSPDRGLNQPQHF,few,TRBV18,TRBJ1-5,TRBD1
TGCGCCAGCAGCTTGGCCTTCGGGGAGGGTCCCAGGCATGAGCAGTTCTTC,CASSLAFGEGPRHEQFF,.,TRBV5-1,TRBJ2-1,TRBD2
TGTGCCAGCAGTTTGGGCCATAATGAAAAACTGTTTTTT,CASSLGHNEKLFF,.,TRBV6-6,TRBJ1-4,.
TGTGCCAGCAGCTCCAGCGGACGGTCCTACGAGCAGTACTTC,CASSSSGRSYEQYF,.,TRBV9,TRBJ2-7,.
TGTGCCAGCAGTTTACCCATGGGGGCGGGTGATACGCAGTATTTT,CASSLPMGAGDTQYF,once,TRBV28,TRBJ2-3,.
TGCAGCGTTCCCCCCGCATGGCGGGAGGTCTCCTACGAGCAGTACTTC,CSVPPAWREVSYEQYF,.,TRBV29-1,TRBJ2-7,TRBD2
TGTGCCAGCAGCTCGATCAGGGGAGCCGCTATCGGCTACACCTTC,CASSSIRGAAIGYTF,.,TRBV11-2,TRBJ1-2,.
TGTGCCATCAGTGAGCCCTCAGGGGTAGGGTACAATGAGCAGTTCTTC,CAISEPSGVGYNEQFF,.,TRBV10-3,TRBJ2-1,.
TGTGCCAGCAGTTCCGACAGGGGGCGAGTGACTGAAGCTTTCTTT,CASSSDRGRVTEAFF,once,TRBV28,TRBJ1-1,TRBD1
TGCGCCAGCAGCTTGTGGGGAGAGCAGTCGGGGGAGCAGTACTTC,CASSLWGEQSGEQYF,.,TRBV5-1,TRBJ2-7,.
TGTGCCAGCAGCTTGGTTTCCTCAGGGGCCTACAATGAGCAGTTCTTC,CASSLVSSGAYNEQFF,.,TRBV5-6,TRBJ2-1,.